The 3 T cell receptor beta chains below all came from one sample that was sequenced in a study of T cells of healthy individuals. One entry per CDR3 protein results from TCRdb running MiXCR on the 5' RACE reads. The sample includes 100,000 or so distinct CDR3 sequences, 17% of them seen just once. Source of these receptors: a human donor in good health.

This clonotype was detected ten times or more. This sequence joins TRBV20-1 and TRBJ1-4, with 9 bases that match TRBD1. The CDR3 is 14 amino acids. The trim removed 6 bases at V and 8 bases at J, leaving 10 bases unmatched. Germline V gene sequence: CDR1 DFQATT, CDR2 SNEGSKA (reference sequence). For the CDR3, the DNA is TGCAGTGCATCGGACAGGGGAAGAGGGGAAAAACTGTTTTTT. This gives the protein CSASDRGRGEKLFF.

The DNA for the CDR3 is TGTGCCAGCAGCTTCGGGGGGACTACCTACGAGCAGTACTTC. This encodes CASSFGGTTYEQYF. The V and J genes are TRBV5-6 and TRBJ2-7; 7 bases agree with TRBD2. The CDR3 totals 14 residues. The J segment lost 2 bases and the V segment lost 2 bases, leaving 4 bases of the junction unmatched. Looked up from germline, CDR1 is SGHDT and CDR2 is YYEEEE.

Ten or more counts support this clonotype. This chain connects TRBV15 to TRBJ2-1, with unresolved D. Between the trimmed V and J ends, which lost 5 bases and 5 bases, there was a span of 7 bases. CDR1 LNHNV and CDR2 YYDKDF come from the germline V gene (reference sequence). CDR3 length: 12 residues. The CDR3 DNA follows: TGTGCCACCAGCGGCGGAGACAATGAGCAGTTCTTC. Protein product: CATSGGDNEQFF.